The 8 T cell receptor beta chains listed next were all sequenced from one sample in a study of blood T cell dynamics during melanoma immunotherapy. Clones were sequenced by immunoSEQ multiplex PCR, and TCRdb holds only the in-frame ones, with some missing. The repertoire has about 7,600 clones, around 85% of them found once; the top ten carry around 3.9%. The time point: week 3, after first cycle of checkpoint inhibitor. This specimen was blood, taken from a patient treated with checkpoint blockade. The source is a human donor with melanoma.

V and J are TRBV5-1 and TRBJ2-2; D gene ambiguous. Germline loops: CDR1 SGHRS, CDR2 YFSETQ. CDR3 length: 15 residues. The V and J ends lost 0 bases and 0 bases respectively, with 6 bases between them. CDR3 protein: CASSLAQSNTGELFF. Here the CDR3 DNA reads TGCGCCAGCAGCTTGGCCCAGTCGAACACCGGGGAGCTGTTTTTT.

J is TRBJ2-7 and V is TRBV5-1, with 7 bases lining up with TRBD1. Germline CDR1 and CDR2: SGHRS and YFSETQ. Trimming removed 2 bases from V and 0 bases from J; junction bases left unmatched: 8. The CDR3 covers 16 residues. CDR3 amino acids: CASSFHDREASYEQYF. In DNA, the CDR3 is TGCGCCAGCAGCTTTCATGACAGGGAAGCCTCCTACGAGCAGTACTTC. Looking up the rest from reference TRBV5-1 and TRBJ2-7 gives the full variable domain: KAGVTQTPRYLIKTRGQQVTLSCSPISGHRSVSWYQQTPGQGLQFLFEYFSETQRNKGNFPGRFSGRQFSNSRSEMNVSTLELGDSALYLCASSFHDREASYEQYFGPGTRLTVT.

The genes are TRBV18 and TRBJ2-7, with 11 bases aligning to TRBD2. The germline V gene has CDR1 KGHSH and CDR2 LQKENI. With 6 bases clipped from V and 2 bases from J, the junction kept 15 bases outside the gene matches. This CDR3 has 18 amino acids. As DNA, the CDR3 is TGTGCCAGCTCGCTTAGTCTCGGGACTAGCGGATCCCCCTACGAGCAGTACTTC. This encodes CASSLSLGTSGSPYEQYF.

Here the CDR3 reads CATSRGGEGNTIYF. In DNA, the CDR3 is TGTGCCACCAGCAGAGGAGGGGAAGGAAACACCATATATTTT. The chain recombines TRBV15 with TRBJ1-3; D is possibly TRBD1 (5 bases). The CDR3 extends over 14 amino acids. Germline V gives CDR1 LNHNV, CDR2 YYDKDF (reference sequence). V shed 1 base and J shed 4 bases, with 8 bases lying between them.

The rearrangement joins TRBV29-1 to TRBJ1-4; TRBD1 agrees at 7 bases. Trimming cost V 2 bases and J 8 bases; bases outside gene matches: 11. The CDR3 extends over 15 amino acids. Per germline, CDR1 SQVTM and CDR2 ANQGSEA. The CDR3 loop reads CSVESRGSGLEKLFF. CDR3 DNA sequence: TGCAGCGTTGAATCCAGGGGGAGTGGTTTGGAAAAACTGTTTTTT.

The V gene is TRBV28, the J gene TRBJ1-5; 7 bases match TRBD1. Germline trimming cut 6 bases from V and 3 bases from J; bases unmatched to any gene: 14. This CDR3 has 17 amino acids. CDR1 MDHEN and CDR2 SYDVKM come from the germline V gene. In DNA form, the CDR3 reads TGTGCCAGCAGAAGGACAGGACCCTTCCGATTCAATCAGCCCCAGCATTTT. Translation gives CASRRTGPFRFNQPQHF.

A single count supports this clone. The chain couples TRBV11-2 to TRBJ2-7; 14 nucleotides agree with TRBD2. The CDR3 runs to 15 residues. Germline V gene data show CDR1 as SGHAT and CDR2 as FQNNGV. With V trimmed by 5 bases and J by 6 bases, 6 bases remained unmatched. CDR3 region: CASSPGLAGVSEQYF. CDR3 DNA: TGTGCCAGCAGCCCGGGACTAGCGGGAGTATCCGAGCAGTACTTC.

V usage is TRBV29-1 and J usage is TRBJ2-1; the D gene is possibly TRBD1 (5 bases). V lost 2 bases, J lost 6 bases, and 8 bases lay in between. The germline V gene has CDR1 SQVTM and CDR2 ANQGSEA. The CDR3 loop spans 12 amino acids. CDR3 DNA: TGCAGCGTTGAAAGGGGTGTCAATGAGCAGTTCTTC. The encoded protein is CSVERGVNEQFF.